This TCR beta chain stems from a study of Ad26.COV2.S vaccination and SARS-CoV-2 variants. Treatment meaning: about 20 received Ad26.COV2.S at low or high dose, single or two shots; five or six received placebo; per-sample allocation not given. Sampling was performed 63 days after the first vaccine or placebo injection. Measured with immunoSEQ multiplex PCR; TCRdb has only the in-frame clones, and not every one. The table includes 440,000 or so clones, around 89% detected once. CDR1 is KGHSH and CDR2 is LQKENI in the germline V gene. The length of the CDR3 is 13 residues. The germline V and J ends were trimmed by 2 bases and 7 bases, with 11 bases remaining between them.

The clonotype was recovered from a person between 18 and 59 years old who received the Ad26.COV2.S COVID-19 vaccine or a placebo. The V and J genes are TRBV18 and TRBJ1-2; D is perhaps TRBD1 (5 bases). Sequenced material: peripheral blood, taken in a trial of Ad26.COV2.S vaccine versus placebo. The CDR3 region is CASSPDREIGYTF. In DNA form, the CDR3 reads TGTGCCAGCTCACCAGACAGAGAAATTGGCTACACCTTC.